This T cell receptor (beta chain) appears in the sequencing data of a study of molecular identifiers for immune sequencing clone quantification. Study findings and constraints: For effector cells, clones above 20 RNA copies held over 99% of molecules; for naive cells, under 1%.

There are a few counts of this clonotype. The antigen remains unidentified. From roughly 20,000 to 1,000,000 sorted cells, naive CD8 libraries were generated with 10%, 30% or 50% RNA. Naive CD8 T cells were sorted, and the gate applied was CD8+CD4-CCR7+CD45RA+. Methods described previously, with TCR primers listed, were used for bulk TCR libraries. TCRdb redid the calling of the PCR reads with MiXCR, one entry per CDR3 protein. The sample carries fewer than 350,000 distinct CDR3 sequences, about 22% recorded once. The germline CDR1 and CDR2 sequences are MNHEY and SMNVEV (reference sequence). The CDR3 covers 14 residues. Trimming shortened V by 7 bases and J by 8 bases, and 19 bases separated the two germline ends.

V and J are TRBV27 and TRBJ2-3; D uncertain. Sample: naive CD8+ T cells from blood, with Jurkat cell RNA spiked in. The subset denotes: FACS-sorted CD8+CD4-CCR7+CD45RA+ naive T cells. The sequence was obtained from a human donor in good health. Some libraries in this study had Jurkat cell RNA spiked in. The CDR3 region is CASTPLLGTGTQYF. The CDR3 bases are TGTGCCAGCACCCCTTTGTTGGGAACCGGTACGCAGTATTTT.